Following are 18 T cell receptor beta chains from one sample sequenced in a study of blood T cell repertoires in COVID-19. Clones were sequenced by immunoSEQ multiplex PCR, and TCRdb holds only the in-frame ones, with some missing. The data show roughly 140,000 clones, around 80% seen once. Material for sequencing was peripheral blood. The receptors stem from a woman aged 45-65 years in a cohort sampled during active or convalescent COVID-19.

This chain joins TRBV6-4 and TRBJ1-2, with D perhaps TRBD1 (5 bases). CDR3 length: 14 amino acids. The V gene lost 4 bases and the J gene lost 4 bases, with 13 bases spanning the gap. Per germline, CDR1 MRHNA and CDR2 SNTAGT. The CDR3 region has the DNA TGTGCCAGCAGTGCTACAGGTGAGCCCTATGGCTACACCTTC. Amino acid sequence: CASSATGEPYGYTF.

The chain employs TRBV6-1 and TRBJ2-7, with TRBD1 as a possible D gene (5 bases). Germline V gene data show CDR1 as MNHNS and CDR2 as SASEGT. V was pared by 1 base and J by 5 bases, with 12 bases between. There are 14 residues in the CDR3. This chain's CDR3 is CASSEVRVSNEQYF. The CDR3 coding sequence is TGTGCCAGCAGTGAAGTCAGGGTAAGCAACGAGCAGTACTTC.

CDR3 DNA: TGTGCCACCAGTGATGCCCCTAACGGAGATACGCAGTATTTT. This gives the protein CATSDAPNGDTQYF. The V gene is TRBV24-1, the J gene TRBJ2-3; no firm D call. Germline V gene data show CDR1 as KGHDR and CDR2 as SFDVKD. This CDR3 has 14 amino acids. V was shortened by 3 bases and J by 5 bases, with 11 bases between the two germline ends.

This clone was detected a few times. V gene TRBV7-6 combines with J gene TRBJ2-3; 9 nucleotides match TRBD1. Germline V gene sequence: CDR1 SGHVS, CDR2 FNYEAQ. Trimming removed 5 bases from V and 2 bases from J; junction bases left unmatched: 8. This CDR3 contains 16 residues. CDR3 in DNA: TGTGCCAGCAGCCCACAGGGGGCCGGGCTCACAGATACGCAGTATTTT. It yields the protein CASSPQGAGLTDTQYF.

V is TRBV7-2 and J is TRBJ1-2, with D maybe TRBD1 (5 bases). Germline values: CDR1 SGHTA, CDR2 FQGNSA. The CDR3 consists of 16 residues. V was shortened by 2 bases and J by 3 bases, with 16 bases between the two germline ends. The CDR3 sequence is CASSLSPGLGYYGYTF. For the CDR3, the DNA is TGTGCCAGCAGCTTAAGTCCAGGGCTGGGCTACTATGGCTACACCTTC.

V gene TRBV5-1 combines with J gene TRBJ2-5; TRBD1 aligns across 9 bases. With 4 bases clipped from V and 4 bases from J, the junction kept 5 bases outside the gene matches. Germline V gene data show CDR1 as SGHRS and CDR2 as YFSETQ. The CDR3 is 14 residues long. Here the CDR3 reads CASSRGQGGETQYF. CDR3 bases: TGCGCCAGCAGCCGGGGACAGGGCGGAGAGACCCAGTACTTC.

The chain has TRBV19 and TRBJ1-3; no clear D gene. V lost 3 bases and J 7 bases, leaving 19 bases between the germline ends. CDR1 is LNHDA, CDR2 SQIVND, per germline (reference sequence). The CDR3 extends over 16 amino acids. In DNA, the CDR3 is TGTGCCAGTAGTATGGTTTCTACGCCTGTCCGGAACACCATATATTTT. Its translation is CASSMVSTPVRNTIYF.

The V gene is TRBV7-8, the J gene TRBJ2-7; 13 bases map to TRBD2. Germline V gene data show CDR1 as SGHVS and CDR2 as FQNEAQ. With 5 bases clipped from V and 7 bases from J, the junction kept 5 bases outside the gene matches. The CDR3 is 14 residues long. The CDR3 is CASSRTSGGREQYF. The CDR3 DNA is TGTGCCAGCAGCCGGACTAGCGGGGGAAGGGAGCAGTACTTC.

The chain joins TRBV13 to TRBJ2-7; 7 bases align to TRBD1. Germline V CDR1 and CDR2: PRHDT, FYEKMQ (reference sequence). J gave up 6 bases and V 6 bases, and 8 bases lay outside the gene matches. The CDR3 runs to 13 residues. CDR3 sequence (DNA): TGTGCCAGCAGTCAACCCTCAGGGGGCGAGCAGTACTTC. Amino acid sequence: CASSQPSGGEQYF.

This clone was seen more than once but under ten times. V gene TRBV11-2 combines with J gene TRBJ2-7; a possible D gene is TRBD1 (5 bases). This CDR3 spans 12 amino acids. Germline V lookup: CDR1 SGHAT, CDR2 FQNNGV. V was pared by 2 bases and J by 6 bases, with 8 bases between. The CDR3 sequence: CASSLRGREQYF. DNA for the CDR3: TGTGCCAGCAGCTTAAGGGGTCGCGAGCAGTACTTC. Full variable domain (missing parts from reference TRBV11-2 and TRBJ2-7): EAGVAQSPRYKIIEKRQSVAFWCNPISGHATLYWYQQILGQGPKLLIQFQNNGVVDDSQLPKDRFSAERLKGVDSTLKIQPAKLEDSAVYLCASSLRGREQYFGPGTRLTVT.

The chain combines TRBV27 with TRBJ2-7, with 10 bases aligning to TRBD1. Germline V gives CDR1 MNHEY, CDR2 SMNVEV (reference sequence). CDR3 length equals 15 residues. Germline trimming cut 7 bases from V and 2 bases from J; bases unmatched to any gene: 8. The CDR3 nucleotides read TGTGCCAGCAAGATGACCGGGACAGGGGCCTACGAGCAGTACTTC. Its translation is CASKMTGTGAYEQYF.

The chain links TRBV25-1 to TRBJ2-1; 7 nucleotides align to TRBD1. Germline CDR1 reads MGHDK; CDR2 reads SYGVNS. Trimming at V came to 7 bases and at J to 7 bases, leaving 10 bases not matched to a gene. CDR3 length: 14 amino acids. Written as DNA, the CDR3 is TGTGCCAGCAATCTAGGGGGCGCTAGGAATGAGCAGTTCTTC. Amino acid sequence: CASNLGGARNEQFF. Full variable domain (remainder filled in from reference TRBV25-1 and TRBJ2-1): EADIYQTPRYLVIGTGKKITLECSQTMGHDKMYWYQQDPGMELHLIHYSYGVNSTEKGDLSSESTVSRIRTEHFPLTLESARPSHTSQYLCASNLGGARNEQFFGPGTRLTVL.

The V and J genes are TRBV7-3 and TRBJ2-3, with D possibly being TRBD1 (6 bases). The CDR3 is 15 residues long. V shed 5 bases and J shed 6 bases, with 18 bases lying between them. Germline CDR1 and CDR2: SGHTA and FQGTGA. The CDR3 loop is CASSPRGTNPDTQYF. CDR3 bases: TGTGCCAGCAGCCCAAGGGGGACCAACCCCGATACGCAGTATTTT.

This sequence joins TRBV15 and TRBJ2-5; 7 bases align to TRBD2. The CDR3 consists of 15 residues. Looked up from germline, CDR1 is LNHNV and CDR2 is YYDKDF (reference sequence). V dropped 0 bases and J dropped 5; count of bases not matched to a gene: 6. The CDR3 reads CATSRDTGGGETQYF. CDR3 DNA sequence: TGTGCCACCAGCAGAGATACGGGGGGTGGGGAGACCCAGTACTTC.

The rearrangement links TRBV6-2 or TRBV6-3 to TRBJ1-1, with D unclear. The CDR3 loop spans 17 amino acids. Trimming pared 3 bases from V and 4 bases from J, leaving 21 bases between. Germline V gene sequence: CDR1 MNHEY, CDR2 SVGEGT. CDR3 in DNA: TGTGCCAGCAGTTATGGGAGAAGAGGGATTGAGGGCACTGAAGCTTTCTTT. This translates into CASSYGRRGIEGTEAFF.

The rearrangement links TRBV2 to TRBJ1-2; D remains unclear. Germline V gives CDR1 SNHLY, CDR2 FYNNEI. The ends were cut back, 6 bases at V and 3 bases at J, with 14 bases in the middle. The CDR3 length is 14 residues. The CDR3, as DNA: TGTGCCAGCAGCAAAGAACTATCCGACTATGGCTACACCTTC. Protein: CASSKELSDYGYTF.

This clone has a handful of counts. The sample has other DNA sequences that encode this CDR3 too. J is TRBJ1-1 and V is TRBV7-3; D gene unclear. CDR1 is SGHTA, CDR2 FQGTGA, per germline. The germline V and J ends were trimmed by 4 bases and 3 bases, with 9 bases remaining between them. This CDR3 is built from 13 residues. CDR3 protein: CASSSQEDTEAFF. For the CDR3, the DNA is TGTGCCAGCAGCTCCCAGGAGGACACTGAAGCTTTCTTT.

The CDR3 reads CASSPGVQGQPQHF. CDR3 DNA: TGTGCCAGTAGCCCAGGGGTTCAGGGTCAGCCCCAGCATTTT. The V gene is TRBV19, the J gene TRBJ1-5; a possible D gene is TRBD1 (6 bases). CDR3 length: 14 residues. Germline assignment: CDR1 LNHDA and CDR2 SQIVND (reference sequence). V was trimmed by 6 bases and J by 6 bases, leaving 15 bases between them.